Listed below are T cell receptor beta chains from one sample, sequenced in a study of T-cell memory formation after mild COVID-19. TCRdb reprocessed the 5' RACE reads with MiXCR, giving one entry per CDR3 protein. The top ten hold around 23% of the sample, which has a few hundred thousand distinct CDR3 sequences, under 20% seen once. Sequencing was done on a sample of PBMCs or a T cell subset sorted from them (not recorded which). These receptors came from a man aged 18 to 30 who had mild COVID-19 (a few samples of this study predate the infection). Cell type and time point are not known. The CDR3 runs from the conserved cysteine through the conserved F or W. Fields, in order: clone size, V gene, D gene, J gene, CDR3 protein, CDR3 DNA. D genes are given only for firm matches. Size is omitted from some rows. Given values are once, few, many or a class for expanded clones.

abundance: NA
v_gene: TRBV11-2
d_gene: TRBD2
j_gene: TRBJ2-2
CDR3aa: CAWGGLITGELFF
CDR3nt: TGTGCCTGGGGGGGGTTAATCACCGGGGAGCTGTTTTTT

abundance: NA
v_gene: TRBV9
d_gene: TRBD1
j_gene: TRBJ2-5
CDR3aa: CASTLTGASFQETQYF
CDR3nt: TGTGCCAGCACCCTAACAGGGGCCTCCTTCCAAGAGACCCAGTACTTC

abundance: many
v_gene: TRBV19
d_gene: NA
j_gene: TRBJ2-2
CDR3aa: CASSIVSSTGELFF
CDR3nt: TGTGCCAGTAGTATAGTCTCGAGCACCGGGGAGCTGTTTTTT

abundance: few
v_gene: TRBV10-3
d_gene: NA
j_gene: TRBJ2-5
CDR3aa: CAISGGETQYF
CDR3nt: TGTGCCATCAGTGGTGGAGAGACCCAGTACTTC

abundance: few
v_gene: TRBV7-9
d_gene: TRBD1
j_gene: TRBJ1-1
CDR3aa: CASSRQGAYTEAFF
CDR3nt: TGTGCCAGCAGCCGTCAGGGGGCCTACACTGAAGCTTTCTTT

abundance: few
v_gene: TRBV18
d_gene: NA
j_gene: TRBJ2-5
CDR3aa: CASSRRGGQQETQYF
CDR3nt: TGTGCCAGCTCACGTAGAGGGGGACAACAAGAGACCCAGTACTTC

abundance: NA
v_gene: TRBV6-2/TRBV6-3
d_gene: NA
j_gene: TRBJ1-6
CDR3aa: CASSYWDGSESPLHF
CDR3nt: TGTGCCAGCAGTTACTGGGACGGCAGCGAATCACCCCTCCACTTT

abundance: NA
v_gene: TRBV30
d_gene: NA
j_gene: TRBJ2-4
CDR3aa: CAWSPGTGSFDIQYF
CDR3nt: TGTGCCTGGAGTCCAGGCACAGGGAGTTTCGACATTCAGTACTTC

abundance: NA
v_gene: TRBV7-2
d_gene: TRBD1
j_gene: TRBJ2-5
CDR3aa: CASSLQQGAVETQYF
CDR3nt: TGTGCCAGCAGCTTGCAACAGGGGGCTGTCGAGACCCAGTACTTC

abundance: few
v_gene: TRBV4-1
d_gene: NA
j_gene: TRBJ2-3
CDR3aa: CASRYSAGPGDTQYF
CDR3nt: TGCGCCAGCAGGTACTCGGCAGGGCCAGGAGATACGCAGTATTTT

abundance: few
v_gene: TRBV20-1
d_gene: NA
j_gene: TRBJ1-1
CDR3aa: CSARVLQGGTEAFF
CDR3nt: TGCAGTGCTAGAGTCCTGCAGGGCGGGACTGAAGCTTTCTTT

abundance: few
v_gene: TRBV6-6
d_gene: TRBD1
j_gene: TRBJ2-7
CDR3aa: CASRPGQGSREQYF
CDR3nt: TGTGCCAGCAGACCCGGACAGGGCTCTAGAGAGCAGTACTTC

abundance: few
v_gene: TRBV7-2
d_gene: NA
j_gene: TRBJ2-5
CDR3aa: CASSLVPGHETQYF
CDR3nt: TGTGCCAGCAGCTTAGTGCCCGGCCATGAGACCCAGTACTTC

abundance: NA
v_gene: TRBV10-3
d_gene: NA
j_gene: TRBJ2-3
CDR3aa: CAISVAGSTDTQYF
CDR3nt: TGTGCCATCTCGGTGGCGGGGAGCACAGATACGCAGTATTTT

abundance: once
v_gene: TRBV7-2
d_gene: NA
j_gene: TRBJ1-3
CDR3aa: CASSLAVSGNTIYF
CDR3nt: TGTGCCAGCAGCTTGGCGGTCTCTGGAAACACCATATATTTT

abundance: few
v_gene: TRBV9
d_gene: NA
j_gene: TRBJ2-5
CDR3aa: CASSPPGTLQETQYF
CDR3nt: TGTGCCAGCAGCCCCCCCGGGACCCTACAAGAGACCCAGTACTTC

abundance: NA
v_gene: TRBV11-2
d_gene: TRBD1
j_gene: TRBJ2-1
CDR3aa: CASSLGRDRGYNEQFF
CDR3nt: TGTGCCAGCAGCTTAGGCCGGGACAGGGGTTACAATGAGCAGTTCTTC

abundance: few
v_gene: TRBV7-2
d_gene: NA
j_gene: TRBJ1-1
CDR3aa: CASSSHLGGNTEAFF
CDR3nt: TGTGCCAGCAGCTCCCACTTGGGCGGGAACACTGAAGCTTTCTTT

abundance: NA
v_gene: TRBV6-5
d_gene: NA
j_gene: TRBJ2-2
CDR3aa: CASSYLGQNTGELFF
CDR3nt: TGTGCCAGCAGTTACTTGGGACAGAACACCGGGGAGCTGTTTTTT

abundance: few
v_gene: TRBV7-2
d_gene: NA
j_gene: TRBJ1-1
CDR3aa: CASSLGGGDTEAFF
CDR3nt: TGTGCCAGCAGCTTAGGAGGGGGGGACACTGAAGCTTTCTTT

abundance: NA
v_gene: TRBV11-2
d_gene: NA
j_gene: TRBJ2-3
CDR3aa: CASSLDRQDTDTQYF
CDR3nt: TGTGCCAGCAGCTTAGATCGGCAGGACACAGATACGCAGTATTTT

abundance: NA
v_gene: TRBV12-3/TRBV12-4
d_gene: NA
j_gene: TRBJ2-3
CDR3aa: CASSVGQISTDTQYF
CDR3nt: TGTGCCAGCAGTGTCGGACAGATTAGCACAGATACGCAGTATTTT

abundance: NA
v_gene: TRBV20-1
d_gene: TRBD2
j_gene: TRBJ2-3
CDR3aa: CSAFPGLAGTTDTQYF
CDR3nt: TGCAGTGCGTTCCCAGGACTAGCGGGGACCACAGATACGCAGTATTTT

abundance: few
v_gene: TRBV4-3
d_gene: NA
j_gene: TRBJ1-2
CDR3aa: CASSHHTILGYGYTF
CDR3nt: TGCGCCAGCAGCCACCATACGATCCTTGGCTATGGCTACACCTTC

abundance: few
v_gene: TRBV6-2/TRBV6-3
d_gene: NA
j_gene: TRBJ2-2
CDR3aa: CASSYPLGDVRRGTGELFF
CDR3nt: TGTGCCAGCAGTTACCCACTTGGGGACGTACGACGCGGCACCGGGGAGCTGTTTTTT

abundance: NA
v_gene: TRBV6-6
d_gene: TRBD1
j_gene: TRBJ1-1
CDR3aa: CASSYATGDTEAFF
CDR3nt: TGTGCCAGCAGTTACGCTACAGGGGACACTGAAGCTTTCTTT

abundance: NA
v_gene: TRBV29-1
d_gene: TRBD2
j_gene: TRBJ2-3
CDR3aa: CSLSTSGGTDTQYF
CDR3nt: TGCAGCCTTTCTACTAGCGGGGGAACAGATACGCAGTATTTT

abundance: NA
v_gene: TRBV3-1
d_gene: TRBD1
j_gene: TRBJ2-7
CDR3aa: CASSPGQGWDEQYF
CDR3nt: TGTGCCAGCAGCCCCGGACAGGGATGGGACGAGCAGTACTTC

abundance: few
v_gene: TRBV6-5
d_gene: NA
j_gene: TRBJ1-1
CDR3aa: CASSYSRGVNTEAFF
CDR3nt: TGTGCCAGCAGTTACTCGAGGGGGGTGAACACTGAAGCTTTCTTT

abundance: NA
v_gene: TRBV20-1
d_gene: TRBD1
j_gene: TRBJ1-6
CDR3aa: CSAPGQGESSPLHF
CDR3nt: TGCAGTGCACCGGGACAGGGAGAAAGTTCACCCCTCCACTTT

abundance: few
v_gene: TRBV5-1
d_gene: NA
j_gene: TRBJ2-5
CDR3aa: CASSPGVLETQYF
CDR3nt: TGCGCCAGCAGTCCGGGGGTCCTAGAGACCCAGTACTTC

abundance: NA
v_gene: TRBV5-1
d_gene: NA
j_gene: TRBJ2-1
CDR3aa: CASSGGRWDEQFF
CDR3nt: TGCGCCAGCAGCGGGGGACGGTGGGATGAGCAGTTCTTC